Listed below are T cell receptor beta chains from one sample, sequenced in a study of T-cell memory formation after mild COVID-19. Each CDR3 protein is one row after TCRdb ran MiXCR on the 5' RACE reads. The table lists hundreds of thousands of distinct CDR3 sequences, roughly an eighth of them singletons. Sequencing was carried out using PBMCs or a T cell subset sorted from them (not recorded which). The receptor set was obtained from a man younger than 35 who had mild COVID-19 (a few samples of this study predate the infection). Cell type and time point are not known. Each CDR3 is given with its conserved first and last residue. The D gene is left open where the match is weak. Only part of the rows carry a size: once, few, many, or a class if the clone is expanded.

d_call: -; v_call: TRBV7-2; clone_size: many; j_call: TRBJ2-4; cdr3_aa: CASSSWGSSDIQYF; cdr3_nt: TGTGCCAGCAGCTCGTGGGGATCCTCGGACATTCAGTACTTC
d_call: -; v_call: TRBV10-1; clone_size: many; j_call: TRBJ2-1; cdr3_aa: CASRTGGLSEQFF; cdr3_nt: TGCGCCAGCAGGACAGGAGGATTGAGCGAGCAGTTCTTC
d_call: -; v_call: TRBV7-6; clone_size: many; j_call: TRBJ2-2; cdr3_aa: CASSRVQGYGELFF; cdr3_nt: TGTGCCAGCAGCCGAGTCCAGGGGTACGGGGAGCTGTTTTTT
d_call: -; v_call: TRBV5-1; clone_size: few; j_call: TRBJ1-6; cdr3_aa: CASSLVSTVSQKGLHF; cdr3_nt: TGCGCCAGCAGCTTGGTATCGACAGTTTCCCAGAAAGGCCTCCACTTT
d_call: TRBD1; v_call: TRBV7-2; clone_size: few; j_call: TRBJ2-7; cdr3_aa: CASSIRQGVDYEQYF; cdr3_nt: TGTGCCAGCAGCATTAGACAGGGAGTGGACTACGAGCAGTACTTC
d_call: -; v_call: TRBV5-6; clone_size: many; j_call: TRBJ1-1; cdr3_aa: CASSLYTEAFF; cdr3_nt: TGTGCCAGCAGCCTGTACACTGAAGCTTTCTTT
d_call: TRBD1; v_call: TRBV18; clone_size: -; j_call: TRBJ2-2; cdr3_aa: CASSRRDRDAGELFF; cdr3_nt: TGTGCCAGCTCACGCCGGGACAGGGACGCCGGGGAGCTGTTTTTT
d_call: -; v_call: TRBV6-2/TRBV6-3; clone_size: -; j_call: TRBJ1-2; cdr3_aa: CASRSQTANYGYTF; cdr3_nt: TGTGCCAGCAGAAGCCAGACAGCTAACTATGGCTACACCTTC
d_call: TRBD1; v_call: TRBV7-7; clone_size: -; j_call: TRBJ2-1; cdr3_aa: CASSRNRGPYNEQFF; cdr3_nt: TGTGCCAGCAGCCGGAACAGGGGGCCCTACAATGAGCAGTTCTTC
d_call: TRBD1; v_call: TRBV6-1; clone_size: -; j_call: TRBJ1-5; cdr3_aa: CASSATGYSNQPQHF; cdr3_nt: TGTGCCAGCAGTGCGACAGGGTATAGCAATCAGCCCCAGCATTTT
d_call: TRBD1; v_call: TRBV19; clone_size: few; j_call: TRBJ2-2; cdr3_aa: CASSTPGQGAGELFF; cdr3_nt: TGTGCCAGTAGTACTCCGGGACAGGGCGCCGGGGAGCTGTTTTTT
d_call: TRBD1; v_call: TRBV2; clone_size: few; j_call: TRBJ2-1; cdr3_aa: CASSGGGVRDNEQFF; cdr3_nt: TGTGCCAGCAGTGGAGGGGGCGTAAGGGACAATGAGCAGTTCTTC
d_call: -; v_call: TRBV4-1; clone_size: -; j_call: TRBJ2-3; cdr3_aa: CASRVRGADTQYF; cdr3_nt: TGCGCCAGCAGAGTCCGGGGTGCAGATACGCAGTATTTT
d_call: -; v_call: TRBV3-1; clone_size: -; j_call: TRBJ1-2; cdr3_aa: CASSQDHGGAGGYTF; cdr3_nt: TGTGCCAGCAGCCAAGATCACGGAGGGGCTGGCGGCTACACCTTC
d_call: TRBD1; v_call: TRBV19; clone_size: few; j_call: TRBJ2-4; cdr3_aa: CASSTKGQGAAVKNIQYF; cdr3_nt: TGTGCCAGTAGTACCAAGGGACAGGGGGCCGCAGTCAAAAACATTCAGTACTTC
d_call: -; v_call: TRBV6-5; clone_size: -; j_call: TRBJ1-2; cdr3_aa: CASSYSPGASYGYTF; cdr3_nt: TGTGCCAGCAGTTACTCGCCGGGGGCTAGTTATGGCTACACCTTC
d_call: TRBD1; v_call: TRBV27; clone_size: -; j_call: TRBJ1-2; cdr3_aa: CASSLSRGQGAYGYTF; cdr3_nt: TGTGCCAGCAGTTTATCTAGGGGACAGGGGGCCTATGGCTACACCTTC
d_call: -; v_call: TRBV25-1; clone_size: -; j_call: TRBJ2-7; cdr3_aa: CASSEYSNRDYEQYF; cdr3_nt: TGTGCCAGCAGTGAATATAGTAACAGGGATTACGAGCAGTACTTC
d_call: TRBD2; v_call: TRBV9; clone_size: few; j_call: TRBJ2-3; cdr3_aa: CASSVDPLAGGRDTQYF; cdr3_nt: TGTGCCAGCAGCGTAGACCCTCTAGCGGGGGGCCGGGATACGCAGTATTTT
d_call: -; v_call: TRBV6-1; clone_size: -; j_call: TRBJ2-5; cdr3_aa: CASRVPETQYF; cdr3_nt: TGTGCCAGCAGGGTTCCAGAGACCCAGTACTTC
d_call: -; v_call: TRBV6-5; clone_size: -; j_call: TRBJ1-4; cdr3_aa: CASSGDNEKLFF; cdr3_nt: TGTGCCAGCTCGGGGGATAATGAAAAACTGTTTTTT
d_call: -; v_call: TRBV18; clone_size: -; j_call: TRBJ1-2; cdr3_aa: CASSPPNPQGKDGYTF; cdr3_nt: TGTGCCAGCTCACCACCGAACCCCCAGGGAAAGGATGGCTACACCTTC
d_call: -; v_call: TRBV4-3; clone_size: -; j_call: TRBJ2-3; cdr3_aa: CASSRQVGISSTPDTQYF; cdr3_nt: TGCGCCAGCAGCCGACAAGTTGGGATATCGAGCACGCCAGATACGCAGTATTTT
d_call: -; v_call: TRBV6-1; clone_size: few; j_call: TRBJ1-5; cdr3_aa: CASSVQGPVGQPQHF; cdr3_nt: TGTGCCAGCAGTGTACAGGGTCCGGTCGGTCAGCCCCAGCATTTT
d_call: -; v_call: TRBV11-2; clone_size: few; j_call: TRBJ2-3; cdr3_aa: CASSLGGNTQYF; cdr3_nt: TGTGCCAGCAGCTTAGGAGGGAATACGCAGTATTTT
d_call: TRBD1; v_call: TRBV12-5; clone_size: -; j_call: TRBJ2-2; cdr3_aa: CASEVFRQGARTGELFF; cdr3_nt: TGTGCTAGTGAGGTTTTTAGACAGGGGGCGCGGACCGGGGAGCTGTTTTTT
d_call: -; v_call: TRBV20-1; clone_size: few; j_call: TRBJ2-2; cdr3_aa: CSASEAEGPGELFF; cdr3_nt: TGCAGTGCTAGTGAGGCAGAGGGGCCCGGGGAGCTGTTTTTT
d_call: -; v_call: TRBV20-1; clone_size: many; j_call: TRBJ2-1; cdr3_aa: CSGWSPSSYNEQFF; cdr3_nt: TGCAGTGGCTGGTCCCCGAGCTCCTACAATGAGCAGTTCTTC
d_call: -; v_call: TRBV7-9; clone_size: -; j_call: TRBJ2-3; cdr3_aa: CASSRGAGTDTQYF; cdr3_nt: TGTGCCAGCAGCCGTGGAGCAGGCACAGATACGCAGTATTTT
d_call: TRBD1; v_call: TRBV5-1; clone_size: few; j_call: TRBJ2-5; cdr3_aa: CASSSGTGVSGETQYF; cdr3_nt: TGCGCCAGCAGCTCCGGGACAGGGGTTTCAGGGGAGACCCAGTACTTC
d_call: TRBD1; v_call: TRBV7-9; clone_size: -; j_call: TRBJ1-5; cdr3_aa: CASSLRGTGPNQPQHF; cdr3_nt: TGTGCCAGCAGCTTACGCGGGACAGGGCCAAATCAGCCCCAGCATTTT
d_call: -; v_call: TRBV7-2; clone_size: few; j_call: TRBJ1-1; cdr3_aa: CASSLYQAEAFF; cdr3_nt: TGTGCCAGCAGCTTGTATCAAGCTGAAGCTTTCTTT
d_call: TRBD2; v_call: TRBV24-1; clone_size: -; j_call: TRBJ2-3; cdr3_aa: CATSDISGGAPDTQYF; cdr3_nt: TGTGCCACCAGTGACATTAGCGGGGGGGCCCCAGATACGCAGTATTTT
d_call: -; v_call: TRBV7-9; clone_size: -; j_call: TRBJ1-1; cdr3_aa: CASRSRGTEAFF; cdr3_nt: TGTGCCAGCAGATCACGGGGGACTGAAGCTTTCTTT
d_call: -; v_call: TRBV4-1; clone_size: few; j_call: TRBJ2-3; cdr3_aa: CASSHTRDTQYF; cdr3_nt: TGCGCCAGCAGCCACACTAGAGATACGCAGTATTTT
d_call: -; v_call: TRBV6-5; clone_size: few; j_call: TRBJ2-7; cdr3_aa: CASSYAASQREQYF; cdr3_nt: TGTGCCAGCAGTTACGCGGCATCCCAGCGGGAGCAGTACTTC
d_call: -; v_call: TRBV18; clone_size: -; j_call: TRBJ1-4; cdr3_aa: CASSPLSTNEKLFF; cdr3_nt: TGTGCCAGCTCACCACTGTCAACTAATGAAAAACTGTTTTTT
d_call: TRBD2; v_call: TRBV5-1; clone_size: many; j_call: TRBJ2-1; cdr3_aa: CASSLDLAGVNNEQFF; cdr3_nt: TGCGCCAGCAGCTTGGACCTAGCGGGGGTGAACAATGAGCAGTTCTTC
d_call: TRBD2; v_call: TRBV5-6; clone_size: few; j_call: TRBJ2-5; cdr3_aa: CASSLEQGLRETQYF; cdr3_nt: TGTGCCAGCAGCTTGGAGCAGGGACTACGAGAGACCCAGTACTTC
d_call: -; v_call: TRBV10-3; clone_size: -; j_call: TRBJ2-2; cdr3_aa: CAISATPGITGELFF; cdr3_nt: TGTGCCATCAGTGCCACACCAGGGATCACCGGGGAGCTGTTTTTT
d_call: -; v_call: TRBV4-1; clone_size: few; j_call: TRBJ1-5; cdr3_aa: CASSQDVGGEGNQPQHF; cdr3_nt: TGCGCCAGCAGCCAAGATGTAGGGGGAGAGGGAAATCAGCCCCAGCATTTT
d_call: TRBD1; v_call: TRBV5-1; clone_size: many; j_call: TRBJ2-5; cdr3_aa: CASTLTPLKTGYQETQYF; cdr3_nt: TGCGCCAGCACGCTAACCCCCCTCAAGACAGGGTACCAAGAGACCCAGTACTTC
d_call: -; v_call: TRBV6-5; clone_size: -; j_call: TRBJ1-5; cdr3_aa: CASSSINVRSNQPQHF; cdr3_nt: TGTGCCAGCAGTTCCATTAACGTGAGGAGCAATCAGCCCCAGCATTTT
d_call: TRBD1; v_call: TRBV6-2/TRBV6-3; clone_size: few; j_call: TRBJ2-5; cdr3_aa: CASRRDRGGETQYF; cdr3_nt: TGTGCCAGCAGACGTGACAGGGGTGGAGAGACCCAGTACTTC
d_call: -; v_call: TRBV29-1; clone_size: -; j_call: TRBJ2-3; cdr3_aa: CSVGPGGTDTQYF; cdr3_nt: TGCAGCGTGGGGCCGGGGGGCACAGATACGCAGTATTTT
d_call: -; v_call: TRBV10-3; clone_size: many; j_call: TRBJ2-5; cdr3_aa: CAISASGRQETQYF; cdr3_nt: TGTGCCATCAGTGCGTCCGGCAGGCAAGAGACCCAGTACTTC
d_call: TRBD1; v_call: TRBV20-1; clone_size: few; j_call: TRBJ1-2; cdr3_aa: CSASDRGVNYGYTF; cdr3_nt: TGCAGTGCTAGCGACAGGGGCGTCAACTATGGCTACACCTTC